One and the same sample provided the 30 T cell receptor beta chains below, sequenced in a study of graft-versus-host responses after intestinal transplantation. Data came from immunoSEQ multiplex PCR; TCRdb stores just in-frame clones and leaves some out. The table includes around 29,000 clones, more than 85% detected once. This sample comprised PBMCs, obtained 66 days after intestinal transplant. All receptors derive from a human patient who received an intestinal transplant, so some T cells may come from the graft donor.

The rearrangement links TRBV6-5 to TRBJ1-1; a possible D gene is TRBD1 (5 bases). This CDR3 comprises 12 residues. From germline, CDR1 is MNHEY and CDR2 SVGAGI. The V gene lost 2 bases and the J gene lost 8 bases, with 9 bases spanning the gap. The CDR3 sequence is CASSYGAAEAFF. The DNA for the CDR3 is TGTGCCAGCAGTTACGGGGCAGCCGAAGCTTTCTTT.

The sample holds one count of this clone. The chain combines TRBV7-8 with TRBJ1-1; 7 bases map to TRBD1. This CDR3 contains 12 residues. CDR1 is SGHVS and CDR2 is FQNEAQ in the germline V gene. The chain's CDR3 is CAVRGMNTEAFF. CDR3 DNA: TGTGCGGTCAGGGGGATGAACACTGAAGCTTTCTTT.

This rearrangement joins TRBV19 to TRBJ2-7; no reliable D call. Deletions cut 8 bases from V and 3 bases from J, with 14 bases between. The germline V gene encodes CDR1 LNHDA and CDR2 SQIVND (reference sequence). The length of the CDR3 is 13 residues. The CDR3 spells CASLRQENYEQYF. The CDR3 nucleotides are TGTGCCAGTCTCCGGCAGGAAAACTACGAGCAGTACTTC.

The chain links TRBV9 to TRBJ1-5, with 9 bases matching TRBD1. Trimming cost V 3 bases and J 0 bases; bases outside gene matches: 13. The CDR3 loop spans 19 amino acids. CDR1 SGDLS and CDR2 YYNGEE come from the germline V gene. CDR3 in DNA: TGTGCCAGCAGCGCAGAAGGGCGGACAGGGGCGTTTAGCAATCAGCCCCAGCATTTT. It is translated as CASSAEGRTGAFSNQPQHF.

The chain combines TRBV2 with TRBJ2-3, with TRBD2 identical over 14 bases. V was clipped by 5 bases and J by 4 bases; unmatched bases: 2. Germline V gene data show CDR1 as SNHLY and CDR2 as FYNNEI. This CDR3 comprises 15 residues. The chain's CDR3 is CASSLGLAGADTQYF. CDR3 coding DNA: TGTGCCAGCAGTTTGGGACTAGCGGGGGCAGATACGCAGTATTTT.

The V gene is TRBV9, the J gene TRBJ2-7; D remains unclear. The V end lost 4 bases, the J end lost 6 bases, and 11 bases lay between the germline ends. The CDR3 runs 12 residues. Germline CDR1 SGDLS, CDR2 YYNGEE. The CDR3 DNA reads TGTGCCAGCAGCCCCGGCGTGGGCGAGCAGTACTTC. Its protein product is CASSPGVGEQYF.

This clone was observed once. The J gene is TRBJ2-3, the V gene TRBV5-6; the D gene is possibly TRBD1 (7 bases). Trimming shortened V by 4 bases and J by 1 base, and 19 bases separated the two germline ends. Germline CDR1 and CDR2: SGHDT and YYEEEE. This CDR3 has 17 amino acids. CDR3 in amino acids: CASSGGQEGWGTDTQYF. The CDR3 DNA is TGTGCCAGCAGCGGAGGACAGGAGGGCTGGGGCACAGATACGCAGTATTTT.

This clone was observed a single time. This chain links TRBV2 with TRBJ2-1; 8 bases match TRBD1. V gave up 4 bases and J gave up 6 bases; unmatched junction bases: 8. Germline CDR1 and CDR2: SNHLY and FYNNEI. The CDR3 is 15 residues long. The CDR3 is CASSGEDRDRNEQFF. In DNA form, the CDR3 reads TGTGCCAGCAGTGGGGAGGACAGGGATCGCAATGAGCAGTTCTTC.

This clone has a handful of counts. The same CDR3 can be traced to other DNA sequences in this sample. CDR3 sequence reads: CASSDRDTGELFF. CDR3 in DNA: TGTGCCAGCAGTGACAGGGACACCGGGGAGCTGTTTTTT. The rearrangement joins TRBV6-4 to TRBJ2-2, with D unclear. CDR1 is MRHNA and CDR2 is SNTAGT in the germline V gene. CDR3 size: 13 residues. The V end lost 2 bases, the J end lost 3 bases, and 4 bases lay between the germline ends.

The chain is built from TRBV28 and TRBJ1-2; D is perhaps TRBD1 (5 bases). The V gene's germline CDR1 is MDHEN and CDR2 SYDVKM. The CDR3 contains 13 residues. The V end lost 5 bases, the J end lost 4 bases, and 11 bases lay between the germline ends. This CDR3 is CASSLGQSYGYTF. The CDR3 region has the DNA TGTGCCAGCAGTCTGGGGCAGTCCTATGGCTACACCTTC.

This chain uses TRBV5-1 with TRBJ1-6, with D unclear. The CDR3 extends over 14 amino acids. Trimming left V 4 bases short and J 0 bases short, with 5 bases between. Looked up from germline, CDR1 is SGHRS and CDR2 is YFSETQ. The CDR3: CASSRLSYNSPLHF. The CDR3 nucleotides read TGCGCCAGCAGCCGTCTCTCCTATAATTCACCCCTCCACTTT.

This sequence joins TRBV9 and TRBJ2-7, with 14 bases lining up with TRBD2. The length of the CDR3 is 16 residues. In germline, CDR1 is SGDLS, CDR2 YYNGEE. Trimming cost V 4 bases and J 3 bases; bases outside gene matches: 6. Here the CDR3 DNA reads TGTGCCAGCAGCCCATCGGGACTAGCGGGAGTCTACGAGCAGTACTTC. Its translation: CASSPSGLAGVYEQYF.

Comments on this clone: At one of its ends the junction is not consistent with the germline gene, which may arise from a read error. J is TRBJ1-5 and V is TRBV5-1, with unresolved D. Germline CDR1 reads SGHRS; CDR2 reads YFSETQ. The CDR3 loop spans 13 amino acids. The CDR3 bases are TGCGCCAGCGGCTTGGATGGCAATCAGCCCCAGCATTTT. Its protein product is CASGLDGNQPQHF.

The chain joins TRBV13 to TRBJ1-2; D is perhaps TRBD1 (6 bases). There are 12 residues in the CDR3. V gave up 4 bases and J gave up 3 bases, with 6 bases separating them. The germline V gene has CDR1 PRHDT and CDR2 FYEKMQ (reference sequence). In DNA, the CDR3 is TGTGCCAGCAGCTCAGGGGACTATGGCTACACCTTC. It encodes CASSSGDYGYTF.

CDR3: CASSIWTGEETQYF. CDR3 DNA: TGTGCCAGTAGTATTTGGACAGGGGAAGAGACCCAGTACTTC. The gene calls are TRBV19 and TRBJ2-5; the match to TRBD1 covers 9 bases. The length of the CDR3 is 14 residues. V trimming: 3 bases; J trimming: 3 bases; junction bases outside the gene matches: 2. Per germline, CDR1 LNHDA and CDR2 SQIVND (reference sequence).

This chain joins TRBV5-1 and TRBJ2-3; D is possibly TRBD2 (6 bases). The V end lost 6 bases, the J end lost 4 bases, and 15 bases lay between the germline ends. This CDR3 is 14 amino acids long. Germline V gene lookup returns CDR1 SGHRS and CDR2 YFSETQ. CDR3: CASTKTRKPDTQYF. CDR3 DNA: TGCGCCAGCACCAAGACTAGGAAGCCAGATACGCAGTATTTT.

The V call is TRBV6-5, the J call TRBJ1-1; D is unresolved. This CDR3 contains 14 residues. V shed 0 bases and J shed 5 bases, with 10 bases lying between them. Germline V gene sequence: CDR1 MNHEY, CDR2 SVGAGI. The CDR3 region is CASSYSMRETEAFF. The CDR3 nucleotides read TGTGCCAGCAGTTACTCGATGCGGGAAACTGAAGCTTTCTTT.

The CDR3 loop reads CASSSGLAGPLGETQYF. The CDR3 bases are TGTGCCAGCAGTTCGGGACTAGCGGGCCCCTTGGGTGAGACCCAGTACTTC. The V and J genes are TRBV2 and TRBJ2-5; 12 bases are shared with TRBD2. This CDR3 has 17 residues. The V and J ends lost 5 bases and 5 bases, in that order; junction bases with no gene match: 12. Germline CDR1 SNHLY, CDR2 FYNNEI.

V gene TRBV7-8 combines with J gene TRBJ2-3, with TRBD2 matching over 12 bases. V shed 5 bases, J shed 4 bases, and the junction held 10 bases outside the gene matches. Germline CDR1 is SGHVS and CDR2 is FQNEAQ. The CDR3 extends over 17 amino acids. The CDR3 loop reads CASSPLAGGLFADTQYF. The CDR3, as DNA: TGTGCCAGCAGCCCACTAGCGGGGGGACTATTCGCAGATACGCAGTATTTT.

The chain has TRBV10-3 and TRBJ2-1; TRBD2 is a possible D gene (6 bases). CDR1 and CDR2 (germline): ENHRY, SYGVKD. Trimming stripped 4 bases from V and 5 bases from J, with 6 bases between. The CDR3 length is 12 residues. The CDR3 sequence: CAISGRDNEQFF. CDR3 in DNA: TGTGCCATCAGTGGGAGGGACAATGAGCAGTTCTTC.

The chain is built from TRBV19 and TRBJ2-2; a possible D gene is TRBD2 (6 bases). Germline V lookup: CDR1 LNHDA, CDR2 SQIVND (reference sequence). CDR3 length equals 15 residues. V lost 3 bases, J lost 4 bases, and 12 bases lay in between. DNA of the CDR3: TGTGCCAGTAGTATTCATCGGGGGATCACCGGGGAGCTGTTTTTT. This translates into CASSIHRGITGELFF.

The chain carries TRBV14 and TRBJ2-2; D is possibly TRBD1 (6 bases). There are 16 residues in the CDR3. The V gene's germline CDR1 is SGHDN and CDR2 FVKESK. V dropped 1 base and J dropped 3 bases, with 12 bases sitting between them. The CDR3 sequence is CASSQGRAGDTGELFF. The DNA of the CDR3 is TGTGCCAGCAGCCAAGGCCGGGCAGGGGACACCGGGGAGCTGTTTTTT.

V usage is TRBV9 and J usage is TRBJ1-2; unclear D gene. Deletions cut 3 bases from V and 8 bases from J, with 11 bases between. Germline CDR1 SGDLS, CDR2 YYNGEE. This CDR3 has 12 amino acids. CDR3 nucleotides: TGTGCCAGCAGCGACGGACTTGGGGGCTACACCTTC. It is translated as CASSDGLGGYTF.

CDR3 sequence (DNA): TGTGCCAGCAGCTCGGAGCCCGGGGCCAATTCACCCCTCCACTTT. Amino acid sequence: CASSSEPGANSPLHF. The chain recombines TRBV5-5 with TRBJ1-6; the D gene is possibly TRBD1 (5 bases). Trimming removed 3 bases at V and 7 bases at J, with 14 bases between. Per the germline V gene, CDR1 is SGHKS and CDR2 is YYEKEE (reference sequence). CDR3 length equals 15 residues.

V and J are TRBV5-6 and TRBJ1-3; TRBD1 might be the D (5 bases). Trimming removed 4 bases from V and 0 bases from J, with 14 bases in between. Germline assignment: CDR1 SGHDT and CDR2 YYEEEE. The CDR3 covers 16 residues. CDR3 sequence: CASSGDFLDSGNTIYF. Written as DNA, the CDR3 is TGTGCCAGCAGCGGGGACTTCCTCGACTCTGGAAACACCATATATTTT.

The CDR3 here is CASSQPGLAGSSYEQYF. In DNA, the CDR3 is TGCGCCAGCAGCCAGCCGGGACTAGCGGGTTCCTCCTACGAGCAGTACTTC. V is TRBV4-1 and J is TRBJ2-7, with 12 bases fitting TRBD2. The CDR3 has 17 amino acids. Germline V gene sequence: CDR1 MGHRA, CDR2 YSYEKL. V dropped 3 bases and J dropped 0; count of bases not matched to a gene: 6.

The chain uses TRBV7-9 and TRBJ2-7, with TRBD1 identical over 8 bases. V lost 4 bases to trimming and J lost 5 bases; unmatched junction nucleotides: 13. CDR1 SEHNR and CDR2 FQNEAQ come from the germline V gene (reference sequence). CDR3 length equals 16 residues. CDR3 amino acids: CASSSLRDRQRHEQYF. Here the CDR3 DNA reads TGTGCCAGCAGCTCCTTACGGGACAGGCAGCGGCACGAGCAGTACTTC.

The chain employs TRBV11-2 and TRBJ2-1; 8 nucleotides match TRBD2. The trim removed 2 bases at V and 4 bases at J, leaving 4 bases unmatched. CDR1 and CDR2 (germline): SGHAT, FQNNGV. The CDR3 runs 15 residues. The CDR3 reads CASSLTGRAYNEQFF. CDR3 nucleotide sequence: TGTGCCAGCAGCTTAACCGGGAGGGCATACAATGAGCAGTTCTTC.

This clone was recorded once. In DNA form, the CDR3 reads TGTGCCAGCAGCTCCGGGGACACCGGGGAGCTGTTTTTT. Its protein is CASSSGDTGELFF. The chain couples TRBV7-9 to TRBJ2-2; perhaps TRBD2 as D (5 bases). This CDR3 spans 13 amino acids. V lost 4 bases, J lost 3 bases, and 6 bases lay in between. Germline V lookup: CDR1 SEHNR, CDR2 FQNEAQ (reference sequence). Using reference TRBV7-9 and TRBJ2-2 for the parts outside the CDR3, the full variable domain is DTGVSQNPRHKITKRGQNVTFRCDPISEHNRLYWYRQTLGQGPEFLTYFQNEAQLEKSRLLSDRFSAERPKGSFSTLEIQRTEQGDSAMYLCASSSGDTGELFFGEGSRLTVL.

The J gene is TRBJ2-1, the V gene TRBV11-2, with D tentatively TRBD2 (6 bases). Germline V gene sequence: CDR1 SGHAT, CDR2 FQNNGV. CDR3 length: 16 amino acids. The ends were cut back, 5 bases at V and 7 bases at J, with 21 bases in the middle. In DNA form, the CDR3 reads TGTGCCAGCAGCGCCGGATTCGGGAGCGCACTAAATGAGCAGTTCTTC. It encodes CASSAGFGSALNEQFF.